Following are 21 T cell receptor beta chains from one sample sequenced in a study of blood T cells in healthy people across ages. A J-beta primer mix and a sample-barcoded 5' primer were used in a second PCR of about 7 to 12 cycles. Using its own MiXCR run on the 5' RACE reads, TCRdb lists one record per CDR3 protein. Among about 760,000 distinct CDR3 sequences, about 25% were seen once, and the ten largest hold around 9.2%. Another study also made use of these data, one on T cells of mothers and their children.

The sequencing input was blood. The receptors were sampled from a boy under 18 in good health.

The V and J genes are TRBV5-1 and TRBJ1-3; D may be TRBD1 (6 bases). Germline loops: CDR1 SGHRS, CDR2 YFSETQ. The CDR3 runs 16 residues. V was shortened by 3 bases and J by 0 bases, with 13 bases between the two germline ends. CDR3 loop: CASSSVDSGSGNTIYF. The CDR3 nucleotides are TGCGCCAGCAGCTCGGTGGACAGTGGCTCTGGAAACACCATATATTTT.

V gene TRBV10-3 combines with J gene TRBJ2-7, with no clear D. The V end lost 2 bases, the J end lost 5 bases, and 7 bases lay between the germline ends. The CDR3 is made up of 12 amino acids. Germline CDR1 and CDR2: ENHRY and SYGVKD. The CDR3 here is CAISEGIHEQYF. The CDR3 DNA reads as TGTGCCATCAGTGAGGGGATCCACGAGCAGTACTTC.

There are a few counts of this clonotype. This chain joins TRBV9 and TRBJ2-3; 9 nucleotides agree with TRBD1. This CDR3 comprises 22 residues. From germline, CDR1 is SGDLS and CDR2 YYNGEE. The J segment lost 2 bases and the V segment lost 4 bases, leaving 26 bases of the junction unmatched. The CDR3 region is CASSTSSPGQGLSLRNTDTQYF. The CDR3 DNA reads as TGTGCCAGCAGCACTTCCTCGCCGGGACAGGGTTTGTCCCTTCGAAACACAGATACGCAGTATTTT.

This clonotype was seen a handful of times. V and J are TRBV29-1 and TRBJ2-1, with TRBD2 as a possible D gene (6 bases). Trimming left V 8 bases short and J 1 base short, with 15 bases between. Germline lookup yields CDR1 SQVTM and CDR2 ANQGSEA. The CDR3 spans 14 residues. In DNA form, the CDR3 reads TGCAGCCAAACCGGGGGAGGTTCCTACAATGAGCAGTTCTTC. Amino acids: CSQTGGGSYNEQFF.

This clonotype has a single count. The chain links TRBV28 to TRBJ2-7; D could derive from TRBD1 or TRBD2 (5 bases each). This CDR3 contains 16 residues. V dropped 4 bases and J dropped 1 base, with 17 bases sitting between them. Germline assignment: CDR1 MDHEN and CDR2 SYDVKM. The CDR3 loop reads CASSSPSGRLSYEQYF. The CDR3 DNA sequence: TGTGCCAGCAGTTCCCCCTCGGGACGGTTATCCTACGAGCAGTACTTC. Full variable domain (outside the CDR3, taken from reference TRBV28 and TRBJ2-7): DVKVTQSSRYLVKRTGEKVFLECVQDMDHENMFWYRQDPGLGLRLIYFSYDVKMKEKGDIPEGYSVSREKKERFSLILESASTNQTSMYLCASSSPSGRLSYEQYFGPGTRLTVT.

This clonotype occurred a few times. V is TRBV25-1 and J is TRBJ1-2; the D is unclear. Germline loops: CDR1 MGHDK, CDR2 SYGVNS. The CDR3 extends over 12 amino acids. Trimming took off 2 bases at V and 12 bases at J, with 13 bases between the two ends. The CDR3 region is CASSEDGPVDTF. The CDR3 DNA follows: TGTGCCAGCAGTGAAGACGGACCGGTGGACACCTTC.

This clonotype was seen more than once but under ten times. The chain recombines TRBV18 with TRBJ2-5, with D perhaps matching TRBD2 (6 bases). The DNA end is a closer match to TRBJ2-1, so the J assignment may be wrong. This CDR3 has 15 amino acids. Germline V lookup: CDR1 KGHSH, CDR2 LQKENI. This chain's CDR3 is CASSSHGGIYNEQFF. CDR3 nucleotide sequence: TGTGCCAGCTCATCCCACGGGGGAATTTACAATGAGCAGTTCTTC.

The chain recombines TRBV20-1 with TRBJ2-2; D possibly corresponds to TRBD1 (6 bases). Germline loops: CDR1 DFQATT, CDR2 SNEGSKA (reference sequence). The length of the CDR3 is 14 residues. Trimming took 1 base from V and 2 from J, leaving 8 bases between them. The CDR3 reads CSARGDINTGELFF. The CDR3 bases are TGCAGTGCTAGAGGGGACATAAACACCGGGGAGCTGTTTTTT.

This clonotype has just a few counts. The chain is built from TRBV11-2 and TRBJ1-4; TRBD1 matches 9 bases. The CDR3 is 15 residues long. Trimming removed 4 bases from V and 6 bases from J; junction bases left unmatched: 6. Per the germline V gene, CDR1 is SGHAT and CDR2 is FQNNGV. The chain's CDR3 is CASSWTGELDEKLFF. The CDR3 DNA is TGTGCCAGCAGCTGGACAGGGGAGCTGGATGAAAAACTGTTTTTT.

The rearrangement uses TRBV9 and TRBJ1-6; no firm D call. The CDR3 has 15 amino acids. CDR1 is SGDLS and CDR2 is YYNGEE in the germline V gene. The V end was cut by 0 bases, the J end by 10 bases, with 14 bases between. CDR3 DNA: TGTGCCAGCAGCGTAGAACCCTGGGAGGGATCACCCCTCCACTTT. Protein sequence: CASSVEPWEGSPLHF.

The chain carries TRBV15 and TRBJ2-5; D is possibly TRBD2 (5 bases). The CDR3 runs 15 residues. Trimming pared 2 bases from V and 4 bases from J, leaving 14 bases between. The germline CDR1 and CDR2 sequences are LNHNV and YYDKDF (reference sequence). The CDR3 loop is CATSRPELVRETQYF. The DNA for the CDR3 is TGTGCCACCAGCAGACCTGAACTAGTCCGAGAGACCCAGTACTTC.

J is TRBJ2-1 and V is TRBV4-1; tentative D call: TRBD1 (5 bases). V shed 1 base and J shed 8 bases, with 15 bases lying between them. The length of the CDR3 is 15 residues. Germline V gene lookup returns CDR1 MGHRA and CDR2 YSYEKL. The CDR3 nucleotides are TGCGCCAGCAGCCAAGGCCCCAGGGTGGACGATGAGCAGTTCTTC. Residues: CASSQGPRVDDEQFF.

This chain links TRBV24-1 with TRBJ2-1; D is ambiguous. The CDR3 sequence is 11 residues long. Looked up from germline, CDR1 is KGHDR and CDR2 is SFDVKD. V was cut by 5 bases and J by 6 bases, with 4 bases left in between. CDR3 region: CATSVGNEQFF. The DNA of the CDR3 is TGTGCCACCAGTGTTGGCAATGAGCAGTTCTTC.

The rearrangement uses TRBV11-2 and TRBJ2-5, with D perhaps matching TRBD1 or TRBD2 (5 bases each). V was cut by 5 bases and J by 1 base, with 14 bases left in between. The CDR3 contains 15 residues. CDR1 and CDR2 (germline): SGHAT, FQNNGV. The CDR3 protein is CASSTAGTVQETQYF. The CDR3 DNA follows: TGTGCCAGCAGCACGGCCGGGACCGTCCAAGAGACCCAGTACTTC.

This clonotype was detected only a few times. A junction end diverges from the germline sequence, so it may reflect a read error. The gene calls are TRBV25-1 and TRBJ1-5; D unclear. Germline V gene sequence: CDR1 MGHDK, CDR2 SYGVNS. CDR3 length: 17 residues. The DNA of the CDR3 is TGTGCCAGCAGTGAATACAGCAAGCCTTATAGCAATCGGCCCCAGCATTTT. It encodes CASSEYSKPYSNRPQHF.

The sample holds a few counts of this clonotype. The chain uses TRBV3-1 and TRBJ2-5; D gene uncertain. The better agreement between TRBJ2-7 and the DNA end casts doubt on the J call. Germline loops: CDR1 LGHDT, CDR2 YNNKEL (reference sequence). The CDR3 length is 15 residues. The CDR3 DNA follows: TGTGCCAGCAGCCAAGATAACCGACCCACCTACGAGCAGTACTTC. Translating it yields CASSQDNRPTYEQYF.

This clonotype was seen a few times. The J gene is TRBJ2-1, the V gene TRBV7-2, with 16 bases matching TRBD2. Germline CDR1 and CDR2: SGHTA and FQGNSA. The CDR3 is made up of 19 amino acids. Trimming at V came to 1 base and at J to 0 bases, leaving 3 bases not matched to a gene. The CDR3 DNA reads TGTGCCAGCAGCTTAGTCGGGACTAGCGGGGGGGGCTCCTACAATGAGCAGTTCTTC. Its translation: CASSLVGTSGGGSYNEQFF.

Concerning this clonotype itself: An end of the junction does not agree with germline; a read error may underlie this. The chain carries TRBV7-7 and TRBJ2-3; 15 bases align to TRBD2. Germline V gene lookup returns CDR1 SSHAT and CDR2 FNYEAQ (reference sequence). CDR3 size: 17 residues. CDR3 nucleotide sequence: TGTGCTAGCAGCAAAGGACTAGCGGGGGGGCCGGGAGATACGCAGTATTTT. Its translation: CASSKGLAGGPGDTQYF.

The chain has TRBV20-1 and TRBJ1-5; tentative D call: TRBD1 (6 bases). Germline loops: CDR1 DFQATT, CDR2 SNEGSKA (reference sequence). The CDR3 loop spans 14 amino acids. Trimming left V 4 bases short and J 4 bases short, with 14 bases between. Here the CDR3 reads CSAMAGGGNQPQHF. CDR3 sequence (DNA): TGCAGTGCTATGGCCGGGGGCGGAAATCAGCCCCAGCATTTT.

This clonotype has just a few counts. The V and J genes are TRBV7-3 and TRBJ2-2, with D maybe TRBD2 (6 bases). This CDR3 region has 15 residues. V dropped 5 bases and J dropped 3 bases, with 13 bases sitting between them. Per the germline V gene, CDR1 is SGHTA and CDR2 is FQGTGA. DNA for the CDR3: TGTGCCAGCAGCAGACTAGTTGGGGACACCGGGGAGCTGTTTTTT. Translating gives CASSRLVGDTGELFF. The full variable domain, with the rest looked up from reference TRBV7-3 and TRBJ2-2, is GAGVSQTPSNKVTEKGKYVELRCDPISGHTALYWYRQSLGQGPEFLIYFQGTGAADDSGLPNDRFFAVRPEGSVSTLKIQRTERGDSAVYLCASSRLVGDTGELFFGEGSRLTVL.

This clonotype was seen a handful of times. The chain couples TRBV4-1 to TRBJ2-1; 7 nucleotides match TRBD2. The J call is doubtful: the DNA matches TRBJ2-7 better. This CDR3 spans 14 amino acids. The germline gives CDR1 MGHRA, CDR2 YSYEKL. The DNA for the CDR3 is TGCGCCAGCAGCCGGGTTCGGGGGGACTACGAGCAGTACTTC. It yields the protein CASSRVRGDYEQYF.